The 9 T cell receptor beta chains below come from one sample, sequenced in a study of blood T cell repertoires in COVID-19. TCRdb's table, derived via immunoSEQ multiplex PCR, lists solely in-frame clones and lacks some. The table records some 120,000 clones, approximately 87% of them present only once. Sequenced sample: peripheral blood. These TCRs come from a woman aged 60-75 years with acute or convalescent COVID-19.

The chain joins TRBV30 to TRBJ1-3; D gene ambiguous. V was shortened by 0 bases and J by 0 bases, with 9 bases between the two germline ends. The germline CDR1 and CDR2 sequences are GTSNPN and SVGIG (reference sequence). CDR3 length: 15 residues. The CDR3 coding sequence is TGTGCCTGGAGTGTTTTGCGAAGCTCTGGAAACACCATATATTTT. It encodes CAWSVLRSSGNTIYF.

The rearrangement links TRBV3-1 (or the pseudogene TRBV3-2) to TRBJ2-1; the match to TRBD2 covers 10 bases. This CDR3 is built from 18 residues. J lost 6 bases, V lost 2 bases, and 13 bases had no gene match. Germline assignment: CDR1 LGHDT and CDR2 YNNKEL (reference sequence). The CDR3 region has the DNA TGTGCCAGCAGCCAATCACCTGTGACTAGCGGGTCCCGCAATGAGCAGTTCTTC. Its protein is CASSQSPVTSGSRNEQFF.

This chain joins TRBV28 and TRBJ1-4, with 7 bases lining up with TRBD1. With 3 bases clipped from V and 11 bases from J, the junction kept 6 bases outside the gene matches. The CDR3 has 13 residues. CDR1 and CDR2 from the germline V gene are MDHEN and SYDVKM. The CDR3 region has the DNA TGTGCCAGCAGTTTCGACAGGGCCAGTAAACTGTTTTTT. Translation: CASSFDRASKLFF.

Here the CDR3 DNA reads TGCGCCAGCAGCCCCACTAGCGGGAGTATCGGAGAGCAGTTCTTC. It encodes CASSPTSGSIGEQFF. The chain links TRBV5-1 to TRBJ2-1; 11 bases agree with TRBD2. Germline values: CDR1 SGHRS, CDR2 YFSETQ. V gave up 4 bases and J gave up 10 bases; unmatched junction bases: 10. The CDR3 totals 15 residues.

The chain combines TRBV30 with TRBJ2-7, with 9 positions matching TRBD1. V shed 4 bases and J 0 bases; nucleotides not matched to a gene: 7. The CDR3 extends over 15 amino acids. The germline CDR1 and CDR2 sequences are GTSNPN and SVGIG (reference sequence). CDR3 nucleotide sequence: TGTGCCTGGAATCGGGGACAGGGACGCTCCTACGAGCAGTACTTC. Protein product: CAWNRGQGRSYEQYF.

V is TRBV5-1 and J is TRBJ2-3; TRBD2 is a possible D gene (5 bases). Per germline, CDR1 SGHRS and CDR2 YFSETQ. The CDR3 has 15 residues. Trimming pared 1 base from V and 0 bases from J, leaving 9 bases between. In nucleotides, the CDR3 is TGCGCCAGCAGCTTGCGGGAATTTAGCACAGATACGCAGTATTTT. Its translation is CASSLREFSTDTQYF.

This chain joins TRBV6-5 and TRBJ1-3; unclear D gene. Germline V gives CDR1 MNHEY, CDR2 SVGAGI. The V end was cut by 9 bases, the J end by 0 bases, with 6 bases between. The CDR3 is 12 residues long. The CDR3 region has the DNA TGTGCCAGTACTCTCTCTGGAAACACCATATATTTT. Its translation: CASTLSGNTIYF.

The chain's CDR3 is CASSPLGSEPGNTIYF. In DNA, the CDR3 is TGTGCCAGCTCACCACTTGGCAGCGAGCCTGGAAACACCATATATTTT. This sequence joins TRBV18 and TRBJ1-3; D gene unclear. This CDR3 is 16 amino acids long. Germline lookup yields CDR1 KGHSH and CDR2 LQKENI. V was trimmed by 1 base and J by 2 bases, leaving 12 bases between them.

The chain recombines TRBV7-2 with TRBJ1-5, with a weak D call TRBD1 (6 bases). The CDR3 is 15 amino acids. Germline V gene sequence: CDR1 SGHTA, CDR2 FQGNSA. The V and J ends lost 5 bases and 0 bases respectively, with 11 bases between them. CDR3 amino acids: CASSPGTFSNQPQHF. The DNA for the CDR3 is TGTGCCAGCAGCCCCGGGACATTTAGCAATCAGCCCCAGCATTTT.